Listed below are T cell receptor beta chains from one sample, sequenced in a study of shared clonotypes between healthy human individuals. Assay: immunoSEQ multiplex PCR; the TCRdb copy retains only in-frame clones and omits some. The sample includes about a million clones, around three quarters of them seen just once. The sequencing sample was made of memory CD4+ T cells from PBMCs. The receptors shown here come from a man aged 18 to 30 in good health. Some clones in this sample may be carry-over from other donors' samples. Both conserved end residues are trimmed from each CDR3.

V,J,CDR3
TRBV5-1,TRBJ2-3,ASSLGAPPGDTQY
TRBV10-3,TRBJ1-2,AISGHNFNYGYT
TRBV5-1,TRBJ2-3,ASSQGGLAGGLADTQY
TRBV6-1,TRBJ2-5,ASRISGSQTQY
TRBV2,TRBJ2-3,ASSGGPADTQY
TRBV6-1,TRBJ2-7,ASSPPTGKSYEQY
TRBV2,TRBJ1-2,ASSEIWGNYGYT
TRBV5-1,TRBJ2-2,ASSFGDNTGELF
TRBV7-3,TRBJ1-2,ASSPGGLNYGYT
TRBV10-3,TRBJ1-2,AISEEGDRLYGYT
TRBV7-9,TRBJ2-2,ASSTRTGSAGELF
TRBV5-1,TRBJ2-1,ASSFGPNNEQF
TRBV28,TRBJ2-7,ASSPTGTGVDEQY
TRBV6-5,TRBJ2-2,ASSLRRANTGELF
TRBV2,TRBJ1-2,ASSAQSNGYT
TRBV7-8,TRBJ2-7,ASSSQWTSGRGQY
TRBV27,TRBJ2-7,ASSSRLKQGRAYEQY
TRBV2,TRBJ1-5,AGKPSGSNQPQH
TRBV19,TRBJ2-2,ASSIFRTSGTGELF
TRBV5-4,TRBJ2-5,ASSSTGVNQETQY